A single sample is the source of the 26 T cell receptor beta chains below, sequenced in a study of blood T cell repertoires in COVID-19. Clones were read by immunoSEQ multiplex PCR, and TCRdb kept only the in-frame ones, dropping some. The sample records some 200,000 clones, approximately 90% being singletons. The specimen sequenced was peripheral blood. These receptor sequences come from a woman in her 70s with COVID-19, enrolled during active disease.

The rearrangement links TRBV30 to TRBJ1-6; weak D call: TRBD1 (6 bases). The CDR3 consists of 14 residues. V was cut by 3 bases and J by 16 bases, with 22 bases left in between. Germline CDR1 is GTSNPN and CDR2 is SVGIG (reference sequence). The CDR3 DNA follows: TGTGCCTGGAGAAGGGACAATCATCAATATTTTCTCCACTTT. Its translation is CAWRRDNHQYFLHF.

This clone appeared a single time. The genes are TRBV5-1 and TRBJ2-3; weak D call: TRBD1 (6 bases). Germline V lookup: CDR1 SGHRS, CDR2 YFSETQ. The V end lost 4 bases, the J end lost 4 bases, and 10 bases lay between the germline ends. The CDR3 loop spans 13 amino acids. CDR3 in amino acids: CASSQQGSDTQYF. As DNA, the CDR3 is TGCGCCAGCAGCCAACAGGGTTCAGATACGCAGTATTTT.

The V gene is TRBV19, the J gene TRBJ2-7, with D tentatively TRBD2 (5 bases). There are 14 residues in the CDR3. CDR1 and CDR2 from the germline V gene are LNHDA and SQIVND (reference sequence). Trimming took 10 bases from V and 0 from J, leaving 16 bases between them. CDR3 nucleotide sequence: TGTGCCACCTCACTCGGGAAAAGCTCCTACGAGCAGTACTTC. Residues: CATSLGKSSYEQYF.

The gene calls are TRBV7-2 and TRBJ2-7; the match to TRBD2 covers 9 bases. Trimming took 0 bases from V and 2 from J; bases not matched to a gene: 5. CDR1 and CDR2 from the germline V gene are SGHTA and FQGNSA. The CDR3 extends over 16 amino acids. The CDR3 here is CASSLARASGAYEQYF. CDR3 coding DNA: TGTGCCAGCAGCTTAGCGCGGGCTAGCGGGGCCTACGAGCAGTACTTC.

V gene TRBV2 combines with J gene TRBJ2-7; unclear D gene. The V and J ends lost 6 bases and 3 bases respectively, with 18 bases between them. Germline values: CDR1 SNHLY, CDR2 FYNNEI. There are 15 residues in the CDR3. The CDR3 sequence: CASRTSYRSIYEQYF. The CDR3 DNA sequence: TGTGCCAGCAGGACTTCCTATAGGTCTATCTACGAGCAGTACTTC.

This clone was observed a handful of times. The rearrangement joins TRBV11-2 to TRBJ1-4, with 9 bases lining up with TRBD1. V was pared by 1 base and J by 7 bases, with 4 bases of the junction left unmatched. Germline V CDR1 and CDR2: SGHAT, FQNNGV. The CDR3 covers 15 residues. The CDR3 loop reads CASSLGTGVGEKLFF. CDR3 DNA sequence: TGTGCCAGCAGCTTAGGGACAGGGGTTGGTGAAAAACTGTTTTTT.

This chain connects TRBV9 to TRBJ2-1; a weak D match, TRBD2 (5 bases). The CDR3 is 16 residues long. V was pared by 0 bases and J by 0 bases, with 10 bases between. Germline CDR1 and CDR2: SGDLS and YYNGEE. CDR3: CASSVGLSASYNEQFF. CDR3 bases: TGTGCCAGCAGCGTAGGTCTTAGCGCCTCCTACAATGAGCAGTTCTTC.

V and J are TRBV19 and TRBJ1-5; 7 bases match TRBD1. The CDR3 runs 17 residues. Per germline, CDR1 LNHDA and CDR2 SQIVND (reference sequence). The J segment lost 0 bases and the V segment lost 7 bases, leaving 12 bases of the junction unmatched. CDR3 sequence: CASTTTGAPYSNQPQHF. Here the CDR3 DNA reads TGTGCCAGTACGACAACAGGGGCTCCATATAGCAATCAGCCCCAGCATTTT.

Only a few counts were recorded for this clone. The CDR3, as DNA: TGTGCCAGCAGTCCCCACCCAACAGGTTCCTACGAGCAGTACTTC. It translates to CASSPHPTGSYEQYF. The V call is TRBV28, the J call TRBJ2-7; maybe TRBD1 (5 bases). The V gene lost 5 bases and the J gene lost 1 base, with 15 bases spanning the gap. Germline loops: CDR1 MDHEN, CDR2 SYDVKM. This CDR3 comprises 15 residues.

V usage is TRBV27 and J usage is TRBJ1-1, with unresolved D. The CDR3 sequence is 13 residues long. The ends were cut back, 3 bases at V and 3 bases at J, with 8 bases in the middle. Germline assignment: CDR1 MNHEY and CDR2 SMNVEV (reference sequence). CDR3 loop: CASSFNRDTEAFF. The CDR3 DNA sequence: TGTGCCAGCAGTTTCAACCGGGACACTGAAGCTTTCTTT.

V is TRBV6-7 and J is TRBJ1-5; 8 positions agree with TRBD1. TRBV6-7 is sorted into the ORF group, with uncertain function. The V gene end was trimmed by 7 bases and the J gene end by 4 bases; junction bases not matched to a gene: 6. The CDR3 loop spans 14 amino acids. In DNA, the CDR3 is TGTGCCAGCACCTTAGACAGGGGTAATCAGCCCCAGCATTTT. Protein: CASTLDRGNQPQHF.

The rearrangement joins TRBV11-2 to TRBJ1-2; a weak D match, TRBD1 (5 bases). Trimming stripped 4 bases from V and 4 bases from J, with 13 bases between. The CDR3 is 14 residues long. Germline values: CDR1 SGHAT, CDR2 FQNNGV. The CDR3 DNA follows: TGTGCCAGCAGCTCCCTGGACACCTCCTATGGCTACACCTTC. Translating it yields CASSSLDTSYGYTF.

The sample holds one count of this clone. J is TRBJ2-1 and V is TRBV5-4; TRBD2 matches at 10 bases. The CDR3 has 15 amino acids. The junction had 2 bases not matched to a gene; V was cut back by 3 bases and J by 2 bases. CDR1 is SGHNT, CDR2 YYREEE, per germline (reference sequence). The CDR3 sequence: CASSSLAGAYNEQFF. The CDR3, as DNA: TGTGCCAGCAGCTCCCTAGCGGGAGCCTACAATGAGCAGTTCTTC.

Here the CDR3 reads CASSQDGTSGTYNEQFF. The CDR3 nucleotides are TGTGCCAGCAGCCAAGACGGGACTAGCGGGACCTACAATGAGCAGTTCTTC. The J gene is TRBJ2-1, the V gene TRBV4-2, with 13 positions matching TRBD2. The CDR3 totals 17 residues. Germline values: CDR1 LGHNA, CDR2 YNFKEQ. After removal of 0 bases from V and 2 bases from J, the junction contained 1 base not matched to a gene.

This chain joins TRBV6-2 or TRBV6-3 and TRBJ1-2; no clear D. CDR1 and CDR2 (germline): MNHEY, SVGEGT. The CDR3 contains 13 residues. V was clipped by 2 bases and J by 3 bases, with 7 bases between them. The DNA for the CDR3 is TGTGCCAGCAGTTACGGGCAGGACTATGGCTACACCTTC. Translated: CASSYGQDYGYTF.

The V gene is TRBV5-6, the J gene TRBJ1-1, with 7 positions matching TRBD1. Per the germline V gene, CDR1 is SGHDT and CDR2 is YYEEEE. This CDR3 has 13 amino acids. V lost 4 bases and J lost 6; bases outside the gene matches: 6. Here the CDR3 DNA reads TGTGCCAGCAGCCGACAGGGCTCCCCTGAAGCTTTCTTT. Translation: CASSRQGSPEAFF.

The chain carries TRBV11-3 and TRBJ2-5; TRBD2 agrees at 12 bases. After removal of 5 bases from V and 1 base from J, the junction contained 5 bases not matched to a gene. The germline CDR1 and CDR2 sequences are SGHNT and YENEEA. This CDR3 comprises 16 residues. CDR3: CASSLRTSGTQETQYF. The CDR3 DNA is TGTGCCAGCAGCCTCAGGACTAGCGGGACCCAAGAGACCCAGTACTTC.

This chain connects TRBV4-1 to TRBJ1-5; D call uncertain. The CDR3 has 17 residues. V was clipped by 0 bases and J by 2 bases, with 14 bases between them. Germline CDR1 and CDR2: MGHRA and YSYEKL. CDR3 in amino acids: CASSQDEGATGNQPQHF. CDR3 sequence (DNA): TGCGCCAGCAGCCAAGATGAGGGCGCGACGGGCAATCAGCCCCAGCATTTT.

The chain employs TRBV5-5 and TRBJ2-1; 7 bases match TRBD2. The ends lost 1 base at V and 5 bases at J; junction bases unmatched: 6. In germline, CDR1 is SGHKS, CDR2 YYEKEE (reference sequence). This CDR3 has 15 amino acids. Written as DNA, the CDR3 is TGTGCCAGCAGCTTGATGTTGCGGGAGAACAATGAGCAGTTCTTC. Translated: CASSLMLRENNEQFF.

CDR3 nucleotide sequence: TGTGCCAGCAGCTCCCAGGGTGGCGAGCAGTACTTC. Protein: CASSSQGGEQYF. The chain joins TRBV11-2 to TRBJ2-7; TRBD1 is a possible D gene (5 bases). V was shortened by 4 bases and J by 6 bases, with 10 bases between the two germline ends. The CDR3 contains 12 residues. Germline V gene data show CDR1 as SGHAT and CDR2 as FQNNGV. Full variable domain (missing parts from reference TRBV11-2 and TRBJ2-7): EAGVAQSPRYKIIEKRQSVAFWCNPISGHATLYWYQQILGQGPKLLIQFQNNGVVDDSQLPKDRFSAERLKGVDSTLKIQPAKLEDSAVYLCASSSQGGEQYFGPGTRLTVT.

The J gene is TRBJ1-1, the V gene TRBV18; D not certain. V lost 6 bases to trimming and J lost 1 base, with 9 bases between them. Germline V gene lookup returns CDR1 KGHSH and CDR2 LQKENI. This CDR3 is 13 amino acids long. CDR3 loop: CASSQQKNTEAFF. In DNA form, the CDR3 reads TGTGCCAGCTCTCAACAGAAGAACACTGAAGCTTTCTTT.

V usage is TRBV3-1 (or the pseudogene TRBV3-2) and J usage is TRBJ2-2; 7 bases match TRBD2. Germline-derived CDR1 and CDR2 are LGHDT and YNNKEL (reference sequence). V was clipped by 3 bases and J by 1 base; unmatched bases: 2. This CDR3 is 15 amino acids long. This CDR3 reads CASSQGGGNTGELFF. DNA of the CDR3: TGTGCCAGCAGCCAGGGCGGGGGGAACACCGGGGAGCTGTTTTTT.

With regard to this clone: The junction does not match germline at one end; this may be a read error. V and J are TRBV7-7 and TRBJ1-5, with D uncertain. Per the germline V gene, CDR1 is SSHAT and CDR2 is FNYEAQ (reference sequence). CDR3 length equals 18 residues. As DNA, the CDR3 is TGTGCTAGCAGCTTTTTGCCAGGAAAGCTATGGAGCAATCAGCCCCAGCATTTT. Amino acids: CASSFLPGKLWSNQPQHF.

The genes are TRBV19 and TRBJ1-5; 7 nucleotides align to TRBD1. This CDR3 is 16 amino acids long. V lost 7 bases and J lost 3; bases outside the gene matches: 12. Germline CDR1 is LNHDA and CDR2 is SQIVND (reference sequence). The DNA for the CDR3 is TGTGCCAGTACGTTCCAGGGGGACAGATACAATCAGCCCCAGCATTTT. Amino acid sequence: CASTFQGDRYNQPQHF.

The chain links TRBV29-1 to TRBJ2-7, with D hard to call. The CDR3 is made up of 11 amino acids. Germline loops: CDR1 SQVTM, CDR2 ANQGSEA. Between the trimmed V and J ends, which lost 5 bases and 1 base, there was a span of 6 bases. Here the CDR3 DNA reads TGCAGCGTTCGGTTATCCTACGAGCAGTACTTC. Its translation is CSVRLSYEQYF.

V gene TRBV10-2 combines with J gene TRBJ2-1; D uncertain. V was clipped by 3 bases and J by 0 bases, with 9 bases between them. The V gene's germline CDR1 is WSHSY and CDR2 SAAADI. This CDR3 is built from 15 residues. DNA of the CDR3: TGCGCCAGCAGTGAAAGAGTGAACTCCTACAATGAGCAGTTCTTC. As protein: CASSERVNSYNEQFF.